In this sample, the clone carrying this TCR beta chain turned up many times. The antigen remains undetermined. These data are taken from a study of human T cells and chemical hapten exposure. Background on the study: TCR yields per sample varied, mainly owing to small pooled library volume differences. Whole-study results and caveats: Once DPC sensitization occurred, TCRs above 1 in 1000 frequency showed no change.

Total RNA extraction was carried out from unfractionated whole blood. This CDR3 comprises 14 residues. In germline, CDR1 is PRHDT, CDR2 FYEKMQ (reference sequence). Trimming shortened V by 7 bases and J by 3 bases, and 15 bases separated the two germline ends. In the library, unique molecular identifiers were attached to individual cDNA molecules. In the original workflow: Per sample, the median was 95,638 TCRs, with values from around 24,000 to 710,000. TCRdb re-called the 5' RACE reads with MiXCR, one entry per CDR3 protein. The V and J calls and clone size are TCRdb's, not the authors'. This sample has about 140,000 distinct CDR3 sequences, with around 4.1% found just once.

The receptor was isolated from a female donor in good health. This sequence joins TRBV13 and TRBJ1-2; D gene unclear. The CDR3 sequence is CASTLYRDDYGYTF. The CDR3 DNA sequence: TGTGCCAGCACACTATATCGGGATGACTATGGCTACACCTTC.